This is a list of T cell receptor beta chains from one sample in a study of blood T cells in healthy people across ages. TCRdb reprocessed the 5' RACE reads with MiXCR, giving one entry per CDR3 protein. The repertoire consists of about 1.6 million distinct CDR3 sequences, with about 31% occurring once and the leading ten covering roughly 10%. The sequencing input was blood. The receptors shown here come from a woman in her thirties in good health. Each CDR3 is given with its conserved first and last residue. D genes are given only for firm matches. Clone size is given for some rows only: seen once, a few or many times, or a class if the clone is expanded.

D	V	size	J	DNA	CDR3
NA	TRBV10-3	many	TRBJ2-1	TGTGCCACCAATAAGGGAGTCTCCTACAATGAGCAGTTCTTC	CATNKGVSYNEQFF
NA	TRBV4-2	NA	TRBJ2-7	TGTGCCAGCAGCCAAGATAAGCTAGCTGGTTACGAGCAGTACTTC	CASSQDKLAGYEQYF
NA	TRBV27	NA	TRBJ2-5	TGTGCCAGCAGTTTATCTACCGGGGATCCCGGAGAGACCCAGTACTTC	CASSLSTGDPGETQYF
TRBD1	TRBV29-1	many	TRBJ2-5	TGCAGCGCCGAGACAGGGCGGGAGACCCAGTACTTC	CSAETGRETQYF
NA	TRBV12-3/TRBV12-4	NA	TRBJ1-4	TGTGCCAGCAGTTACGTCCTCGGGGAAAAACTGTTTTTT	CASSYVLGEKLFF
NA	TRBV12-3/TRBV12-4	NA	TRBJ2-7	TGTGCCAGCAGGCCTCAGGGGCCGAGGGGCTACGAGCAGTACTTC	CASRPQGPRGYEQYF
NA	TRBV7-9	few	TRBJ2-7	TGTGCCAGCAGCATAGAGGTCTACGAGCAGTACTTC	CASSIEVYEQYF
TRBD1	TRBV20-1	few	TRBJ1-2	TGCAGTGGGGATTCCGCGACAGGGGTCTATGGCTACACCTTC	CSGDSATGVYGYTF
NA	TRBV28	NA	TRBJ2-7	TGTGCCAGCAGTTCAGAGGGGGTAAGCTCCTACGAGCAGTACTTC	CASSSEGVSSYEQYF
TRBD1	TRBV12-3/TRBV12-4	NA	TRBJ1-5	TGTGCCAGCAGTCGCCGGAACAGGGACAGAGGCAATCAGCCCCAGCATTTT	CASSRRNRDRGNQPQHF
NA	TRBV20-1	NA	TRBJ2-1	TGCAGTGCTACCTGGGCCGGGAAGCAGTTCTTC	CSATWAGKQFF
TRBD1	TRBV4-1	NA	TRBJ1-5	TGCGCCAGCAGCCAAGGTCAGATCTTCGGGACAGAAGAAAATCAGCCCCAGCATTTT	CASSQGQIFGTEENQPQHF
NA	TRBV6-1	few	TRBJ2-7	TGTGCCAGCAGACCTAGATGGGGAGGGGGCCCGTCCTACGAGCAGTACTTC	CASRPRWGGGPSYEQYF
NA	TRBV7-8	NA	TRBJ2-5	TGTGCCAGCAGAAGTAGCGGATTCGAAGAGACCGAGTACTTC	CASRSSGFEETEYF
NA	TRBV7-3	NA	TRBJ2-1	TGTGCCAGCAGCCCAACAGGACTAGAGCAGTTCTTC	CASSPTGLEQFF
TRBD2	TRBV9	few	TRBJ2-5	TGTGCCAGCAGCCGGGGGGGCAGCTCCGTTGAGACCCAGTACTTC	CASSRGGSSVETQYF
NA	TRBV29-1	NA	TRBJ1-2	TGCAGCGTGGGGGACTACTACTATGGCTACACCTTC	CSVGDYYYGYTF
TRBD2	TRBV20-1	few	TRBJ2-5	TGCAGTGCTAAACTAGCGGGAGTGCGAGAGACCCAGTACTTC	CSAKLAGVRETQYF
TRBD1	TRBV6-1	once	TRBJ2-3	TGTGCCAGCAGTGATCGACCAGGGACAGGGAGCACAGATACGCAGTATTTT	CASSDRPGTGSTDTQYF
NA	TRBV4-2	many	TRBJ2-1	TGTGCCAGCAGCCAACTTACCACGCCGACGAGATACAATGAGCAGTTCTTC	CASSQLTTPTRYNEQFF
NA	TRBV27	NA	TRBJ1-1	TGTGCCAGCAGTTTATTGGCAGGGACGGGAACTGAAGCTTTCTTT	CASSLLAGTGTEAFF
TRBD1	TRBV7-6	NA	TRBJ1-5	TGTGCCAGCAGCTTCGGGACAGGGACTGATCAGCCCCAGCATTTT	CASSFGTGTDQPQHF
NA	TRBV27	many	TRBJ1-4	TGTGCCAGCAGTTTGGGGTCGGGACAAGAGAGCCGTCTGCTGTTTTTT	CASSLGSGQESRLLFF
TRBD1	TRBV24-1	NA	TRBJ2-7	TGTGCCACCAGTGCCGCGGACAGGGGCTACGAGCAGTACTTC	CATSAADRGYEQYF
NA	TRBV7-8	few	TRBJ2-6	TGTGCCAGCAGCCCCCCTCGCATACTCGTGGGTGGGGCCAACGTCCTGACTTTC	CASSPPRILVGGANVLTF
NA	TRBV20-1	NA	TRBJ1-2	TGCAGTGCCGGAGATCCCAGGGCCGGCTACACCTTC	CSAGDPRAGYTF
NA	TRBV7-9	NA	TRBJ2-1	TGTGCCAGCAGCAGTCAGGGGAACAATGGGCAGTTCTTC	CASSSQGNNGQFF
NA	TRBV3-1	NA	TRBJ2-4	TGTGCCAGCAGCCTGAGGAGAGCCAAAAACATTCAGTACTTC	CASSLRRAKNIQYF
NA	TRBV5-1	NA	TRBJ2-7	TGCGCCAGCAGCTCATCAGACAACTACGAGCAGTACTTC	CASSSSDNYEQYF
NA	TRBV20-1	NA	TRBJ1-5	TGCAGTGCTAGAGATCGAACAGGGAAGAGCAATCAGCCCCAGCATTTT	CSARDRTGKSNQPQHF
NA	TRBV6-1	NA	TRBJ1-2	TGTGCCAGCAGTGATCGGGCAGTTAACAACTATGGCTACACCTTC	CASSDRAVNNYGYTF
NA	TRBV24-1	few	TRBJ2-7	TGTGCCACCAGTGTCTCGGACAACTACGAGCAGTACTTC	CATSVSDNYEQYF
NA	TRBV19	NA	TRBJ2-6	TGTGCCAGTAGTATAGCGTCCCAGGCTGGGGCCAACGTCCTGACTTTC	CASSIASQAGANVLTF
NA	TRBV7-6	NA	TRBJ2-7	TGTGCCAGCAGCCCCCAAATAGACGGGTACGAGCAGTACTTC	CASSPQIDGYEQYF
NA	TRBV20-1	few	TRBJ2-7	TGCAGTGCTAGAGACCCCGAGGGGCAAGGCTACGAGCAGTACTTC	CSARDPEGQGYEQYF
NA	TRBV20-1	NA	TRBJ2-5	TGCAGTGCTAGAGGGCGGGGGCCAGAGACCCAGTACTTC	CSARGRGPETQYF
NA	TRBV9	NA	TRBJ1-2	TGTGCCAGCAGCTTATGGCCAAGGGGCTTTACCTATGGCTACACCTTC	CASSLWPRGFTYGYTF
TRBD2	TRBV7-2	NA	TRBJ2-1	TGTGCCAGCAGCTTAGTAGGAGGGACTAGCCGCAGCTCCTACGAGCAGTTCTTC	CASSLVGGTSRSSYEQFF
TRBD2	TRBV6-5	NA	TRBJ2-5	TGTGCCAGCAGTGGGAGGGACGTTGGGACCCAGTACTTC	CASSGRDVGTQYF
NA	TRBV21-1	NA	TRBJ1-2	TGTGCCAGCAGGAGGGACAGGGGGCTTGGCTACACCTTC	CASRRDRGLGYTF
NA	TRBV6-6	NA	TRBJ2-5	TGTGCCAGCAGTGGCGGAGCTAGCCGGCAAGAGACCCAGTACTTC	CASSGGASRQETQYF
NA	TRBV2	NA	TRBJ1-1	TGTGCCAGCAACCGCTCCTTCCCTGAAGCTTTCTTT	CASNRSFPEAFF